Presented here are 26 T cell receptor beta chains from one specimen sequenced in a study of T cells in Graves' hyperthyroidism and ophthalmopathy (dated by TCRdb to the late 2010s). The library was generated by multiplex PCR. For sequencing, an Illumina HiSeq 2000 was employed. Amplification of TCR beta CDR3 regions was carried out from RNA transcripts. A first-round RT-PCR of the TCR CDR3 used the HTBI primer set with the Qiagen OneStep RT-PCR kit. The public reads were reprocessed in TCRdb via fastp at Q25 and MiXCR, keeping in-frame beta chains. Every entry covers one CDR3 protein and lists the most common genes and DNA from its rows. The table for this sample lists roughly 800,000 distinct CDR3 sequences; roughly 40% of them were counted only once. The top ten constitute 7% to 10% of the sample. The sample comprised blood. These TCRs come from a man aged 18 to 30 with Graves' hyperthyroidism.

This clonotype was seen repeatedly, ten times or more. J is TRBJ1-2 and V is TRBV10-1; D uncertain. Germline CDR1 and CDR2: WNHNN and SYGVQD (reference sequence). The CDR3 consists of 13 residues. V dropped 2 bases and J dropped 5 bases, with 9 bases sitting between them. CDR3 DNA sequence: TGCGCCAGCAGTGAGGACACTTCTTATGGCTACACCTTC. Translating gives CASSEDTSYGYTF.

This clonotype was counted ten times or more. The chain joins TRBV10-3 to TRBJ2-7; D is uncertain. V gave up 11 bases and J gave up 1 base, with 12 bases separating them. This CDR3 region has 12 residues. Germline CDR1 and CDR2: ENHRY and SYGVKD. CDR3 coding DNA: TGTGCCCTTAGGACGGAATCCTACGAGCAGTACTTC. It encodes CALRTESYEQYF.

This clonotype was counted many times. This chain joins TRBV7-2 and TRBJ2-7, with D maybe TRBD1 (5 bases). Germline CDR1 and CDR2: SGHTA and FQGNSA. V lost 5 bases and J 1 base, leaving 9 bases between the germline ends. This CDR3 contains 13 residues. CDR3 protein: CASSMDKSYEQYF. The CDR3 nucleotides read TGTGCCAGCAGCATGGACAAATCCTACGAGCAGTACTTC.

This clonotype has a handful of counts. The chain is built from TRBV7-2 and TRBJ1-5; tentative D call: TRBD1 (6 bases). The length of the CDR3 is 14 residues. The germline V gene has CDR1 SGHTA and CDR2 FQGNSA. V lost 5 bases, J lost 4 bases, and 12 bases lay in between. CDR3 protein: CASSPETGNQPQHF. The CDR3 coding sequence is TGTGCCAGCAGCCCAGAGACAGGTAATCAGCCCCAGCATTTT.

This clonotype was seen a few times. The DNA for the CDR3 is TGTGCCAGCCGGGGACTAGCGGGAACGAACACCGGGGAGCTGTTTTTT. Encoded protein: CASRGLAGTNTGELFF. The chain couples TRBV6-4 to TRBJ2-2; 13 positions agree with TRBD2. The ends lost 8 bases at V and 0 bases at J; junction bases unmatched: 3. Germline values: CDR1 MRHNA, CDR2 SNTAGT. The CDR3 contains 16 residues.

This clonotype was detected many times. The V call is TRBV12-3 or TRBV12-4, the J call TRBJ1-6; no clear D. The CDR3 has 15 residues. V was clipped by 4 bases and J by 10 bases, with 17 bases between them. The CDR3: CASSSMGLGGSPLHF. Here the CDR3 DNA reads TGTGCCAGCAGTTCCATGGGTCTAGGCGGGTCACCCCTCCACTTT.

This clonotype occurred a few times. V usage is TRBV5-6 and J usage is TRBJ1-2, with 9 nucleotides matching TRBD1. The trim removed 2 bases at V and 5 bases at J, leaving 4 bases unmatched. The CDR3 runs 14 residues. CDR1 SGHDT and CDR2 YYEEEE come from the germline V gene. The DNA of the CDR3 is TGTGCCAGCAGCTTCGGGACAGGGCCTTATGGCTACACCTTC. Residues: CASSFGTGPYGYTF. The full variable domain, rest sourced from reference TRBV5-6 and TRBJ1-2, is DAGVTQSPTHLIKTRGQQVTLRCSPKSGHDTVSWYQQALGQGPQFIFQYYEEEERQRGNFPDRFSGHQFPNYSSELNVNALLLGDSALYLCASSFGTGPYGYTFGSGTRLTVV.

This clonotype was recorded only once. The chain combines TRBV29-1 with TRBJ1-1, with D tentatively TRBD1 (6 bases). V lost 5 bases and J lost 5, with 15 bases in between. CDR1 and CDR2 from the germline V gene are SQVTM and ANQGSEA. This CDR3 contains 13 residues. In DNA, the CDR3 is TGCAGCGTTCTGGAGGGGGTAGGGACTGAAGCTTTCTTT. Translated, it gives CSVLEGVGTEAFF.

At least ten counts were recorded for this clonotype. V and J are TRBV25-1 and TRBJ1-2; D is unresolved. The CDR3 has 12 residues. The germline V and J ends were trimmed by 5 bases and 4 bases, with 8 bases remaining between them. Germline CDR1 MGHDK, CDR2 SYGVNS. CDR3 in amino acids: CASSHHLYGYTF. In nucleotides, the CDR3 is TGTGCCAGCAGTCACCACCTCTATGGCTACACCTTC.

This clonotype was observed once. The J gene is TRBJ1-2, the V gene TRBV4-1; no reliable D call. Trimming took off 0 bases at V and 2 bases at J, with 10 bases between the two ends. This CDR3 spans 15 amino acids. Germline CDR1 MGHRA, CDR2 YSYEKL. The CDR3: CASSQDPGLNYGYTF. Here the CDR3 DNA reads TGCGCCAGCAGCCAAGATCCAGGATTAAACTATGGCTACACCTTC.

The chain's CDR3 is CASSYYPQLRKLFF. In DNA form, the CDR3 reads TGTGCCAGCAGTTACTACCCACAGCTAAGAAAACTGTTTTTT. The chain has TRBV6-5 and TRBJ1-4, with D unclear. Trimming stripped 1 base from V and 10 bases from J, with 13 bases between. CDR3 length: 14 amino acids. Germline lookup yields CDR1 MNHEY and CDR2 SVGAGI.

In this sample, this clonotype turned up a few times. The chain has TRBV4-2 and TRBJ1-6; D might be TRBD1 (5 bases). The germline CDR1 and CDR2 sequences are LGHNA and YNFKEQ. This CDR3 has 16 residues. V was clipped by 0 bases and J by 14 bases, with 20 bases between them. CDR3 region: CASSQEKQTALGTLHF. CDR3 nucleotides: TGTGCCAGCAGCCAAGAAAAACAGACAGCGCTTGGGACCCTCCACTTT.

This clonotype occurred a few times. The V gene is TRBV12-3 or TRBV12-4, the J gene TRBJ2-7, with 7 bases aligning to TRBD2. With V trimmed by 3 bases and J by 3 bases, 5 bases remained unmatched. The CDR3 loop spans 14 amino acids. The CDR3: CASSFAGEGYEQYF. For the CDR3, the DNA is TGTGCCAGCAGTTTTGCGGGAGAAGGCTACGAGCAGTACTTC.

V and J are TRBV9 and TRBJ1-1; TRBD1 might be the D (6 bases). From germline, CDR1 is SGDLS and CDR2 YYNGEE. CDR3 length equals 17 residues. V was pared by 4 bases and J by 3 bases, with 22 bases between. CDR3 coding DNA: TGTGCCAGCAGCCCCCACTTCCTTTGGGGGCCCGACACTGAAGCTTTCTTT. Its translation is CASSPHFLWGPDTEAFF.

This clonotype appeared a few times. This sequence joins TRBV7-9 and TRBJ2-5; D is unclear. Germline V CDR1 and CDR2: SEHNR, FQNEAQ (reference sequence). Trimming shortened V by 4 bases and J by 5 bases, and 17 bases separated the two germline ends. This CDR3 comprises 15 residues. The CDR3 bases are TGTGCCAGCAGCTCCTCCGGTGGGGTAAGGGAGACCCAGTACTTC. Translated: CASSSSGGVRETQYF.

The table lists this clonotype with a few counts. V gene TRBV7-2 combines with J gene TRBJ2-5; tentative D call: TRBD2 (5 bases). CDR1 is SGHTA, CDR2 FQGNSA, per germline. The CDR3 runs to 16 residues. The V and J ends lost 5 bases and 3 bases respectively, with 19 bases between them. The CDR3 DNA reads TGTGCCAGCAGCCCTCCTACAACCCCCGGGGAAGAGACCCAGTACTTC. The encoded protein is CASSPPTTPGEETQYF.

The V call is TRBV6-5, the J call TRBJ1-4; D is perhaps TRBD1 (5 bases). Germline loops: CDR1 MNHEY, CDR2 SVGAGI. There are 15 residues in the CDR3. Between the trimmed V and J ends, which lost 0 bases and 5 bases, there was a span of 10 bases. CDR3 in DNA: TGTGCCAGCAGTTACTCGGGACGGGTCAATGAAAAACTGTTTTTT. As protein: CASSYSGRVNEKLFF.

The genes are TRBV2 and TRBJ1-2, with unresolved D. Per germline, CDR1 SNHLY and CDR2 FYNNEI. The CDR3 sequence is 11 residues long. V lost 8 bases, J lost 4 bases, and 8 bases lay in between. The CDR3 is CASVDGYGYTF. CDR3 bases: TGTGCCAGCGTAGATGGCTATGGCTACACCTTC. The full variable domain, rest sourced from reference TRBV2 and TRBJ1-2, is EPEVTQTPSHQVTQMGQEVILRCVPISNHLYFYWYRQILGQKVEFLVSFYNNEISEKSEIFDDQFSVERPDGSNFTLKIRSTKLEDSAMYFCASVDGYGYTFGSGTRLTVV.

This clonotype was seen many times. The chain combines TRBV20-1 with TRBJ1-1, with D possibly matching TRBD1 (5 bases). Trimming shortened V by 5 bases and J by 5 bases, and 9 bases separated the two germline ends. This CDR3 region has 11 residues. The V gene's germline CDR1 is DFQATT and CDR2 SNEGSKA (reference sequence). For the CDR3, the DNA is TGCAGTGCTCCAGAGGGGACTGAAGCTTTCTTT. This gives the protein CSAPEGTEAFF.

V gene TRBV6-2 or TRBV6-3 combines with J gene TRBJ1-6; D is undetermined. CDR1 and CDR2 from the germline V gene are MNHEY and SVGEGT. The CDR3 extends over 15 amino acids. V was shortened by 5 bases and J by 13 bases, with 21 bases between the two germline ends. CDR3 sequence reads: CASSLRTDPSQPLHF. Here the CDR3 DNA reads TGTGCCAGCAGTCTTCGGACGGACCCTAGTCAGCCCCTCCACTTT.

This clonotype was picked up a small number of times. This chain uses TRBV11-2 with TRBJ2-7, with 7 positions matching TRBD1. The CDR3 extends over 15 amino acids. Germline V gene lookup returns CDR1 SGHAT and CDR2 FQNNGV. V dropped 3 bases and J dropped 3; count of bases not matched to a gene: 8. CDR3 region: CASSLETGDSYEQYF. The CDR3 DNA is TGTGCCAGCAGCTTGGAGACCGGGGACAGCTACGAGCAGTACTTC.

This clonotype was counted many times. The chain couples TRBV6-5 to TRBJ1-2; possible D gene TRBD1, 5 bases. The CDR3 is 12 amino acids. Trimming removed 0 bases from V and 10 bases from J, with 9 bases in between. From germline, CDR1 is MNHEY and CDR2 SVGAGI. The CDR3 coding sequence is TGTGCCAGCAGTTACTCGGGGGTGGACTACACCTTC. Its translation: CASSYSGVDYTF.

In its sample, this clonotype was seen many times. The chain's CDR3 is CAISETDMDSGTEAFF. The CDR3 DNA is TGTGCCATCAGTGAGACCGATATGGACAGCGGAACTGAAGCTTTCTTT. The gene calls are TRBV10-3 and TRBJ1-1, with TRBD1 as a possible D gene (6 bases). This CDR3 spans 16 amino acids. V dropped 2 bases and J dropped 5 bases, with 18 bases sitting between them. Germline loops: CDR1 ENHRY, CDR2 SYGVKD.

CDR3 DNA: TGTGCCAGCAGCGTATCAGAGACCGGGGAGCTGTTTTTT. It encodes CASSVSETGELFF. The chain has TRBV9 and TRBJ2-2; D remains ambiguous. The germline CDR1 and CDR2 sequences are SGDLS and YYNGEE. Trimming cost V 1 base and J 5 bases, with 6 bases left between them. The CDR3 is 13 amino acids.

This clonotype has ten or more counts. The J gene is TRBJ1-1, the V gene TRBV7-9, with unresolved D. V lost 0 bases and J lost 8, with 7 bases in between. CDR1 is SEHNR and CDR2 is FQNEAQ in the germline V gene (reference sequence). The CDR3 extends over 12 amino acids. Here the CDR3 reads CASSLAPREAFF. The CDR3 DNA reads TGTGCCAGCAGCTTAGCTCCCCGGGAAGCTTTCTTT.

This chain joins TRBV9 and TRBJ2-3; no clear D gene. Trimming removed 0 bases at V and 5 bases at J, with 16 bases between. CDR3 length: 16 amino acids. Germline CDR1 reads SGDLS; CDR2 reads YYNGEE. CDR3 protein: CASSVEESWKGDTQYF. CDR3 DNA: TGTGCCAGCAGCGTAGAGGAGTCTTGGAAGGGAGATACGCAGTATTTT.